What follows are 5 T cell receptor beta chains derived from one specimen sequenced in a study of blood T cells in healthy people across ages. Next came a second PCR, run for about 7 to 12 cycles, which used a sample-barcoded 5' primer along with a J-beta primer mix. TCRdb processed the 5' RACE reads anew with MiXCR; each CDR3 protein has one entry. The sample has 1.2 million to 1.5 million distinct CDR3 sequences; around 59% are singletons. Sequences were obtained from blood. These receptors all stem from a man aged 18 to 29 in good health.

The rearrangement links TRBV7-9 to TRBJ2-4, with D maybe TRBD2 (5 bases). CDR1 is SEHNR, CDR2 FQNEAQ, per germline (reference sequence). The V end lost 4 bases, the J end lost 8 bases, and 18 bases lay between the germline ends. This CDR3 region has 15 residues. CDR3 protein: CASSSPVRGYHIQYF. CDR3 DNA sequence: TGTGCCAGCAGCTCCCCCGTGAGAGGGTACCACATTCAGTACTTC.

This chain links TRBV28 with TRBJ2-1; tentative D call: TRBD2 (5 bases). Germline V CDR1 and CDR2: MDHEN, SYDVKM. V lost 6 bases and J 5 bases, leaving 8 bases between the germline ends. CDR3 size: 12 residues. CDR3 amino acids: CASRLANNEQFF. For the CDR3, the DNA is TGTGCCAGCAGGCTAGCTAACAATGAGCAGTTCTTC.

This clonotype was seen a few times. The chain recombines TRBV27 with TRBJ2-5; 8 nucleotides align to TRBD1. The CDR3 totals 17 residues. V was pared by 0 bases and J by 1 base, with 7 bases of the junction left unmatched. Germline lookup yields CDR1 MNHEY and CDR2 SMNVEV (reference sequence). The CDR3: CASSLSPGQVGQETQYF. The CDR3 region has the DNA TGTGCCAGCAGTTTATCGCCGGGACAGGTTGGCCAAGAGACCCAGTACTTC.

The chain uses TRBV10-3 and TRBJ2-4, with TRBD1 matching 9 bases. This CDR3 region has 13 residues. The germline CDR1 and CDR2 sequences are ENHRY and SYGVKD. With V trimmed by 5 bases and J by 8 bases, 4 bases remained unmatched. CDR3 loop: CAISPDRGYIQYF. CDR3 coding DNA: TGTGCCATCAGTCCGGACAGGGGATACATTCAGTACTTC.

The gene calls are TRBV5-1 and TRBJ2-7, with 9 nucleotides matching TRBD1. The CDR3 extends over 12 amino acids. The germline V gene has CDR1 SGHRS and CDR2 YFSETQ. The junction had 4 bases not matched to a gene; V was cut back by 7 bases and J by 5 bases. CDR3 DNA sequence: TGCGCCAGCGGGGGACAGGGAGACGAGCAGTACTTC. Translating it yields CASGGQGDEQYF.